This TCR beta chain was found in a study of T cell responses to AZD1222 COVID-19 vaccine. This CDR3 comprises 16 residues. Per germline, CDR1 SGHTA and CDR2 FQGNSA. V shed 5 bases and J shed 1 base, with 12 bases lying between them. Profiled with immunoSEQ multiplex PCR; TCRdb holds only in-frame clones, not every one. The sample shows some 100,000 clones, about 82% of them seen only once. The receptor was isolated from an adult who received the AZD1222 COVID-19 vaccine. The chain uses TRBV7-2 and TRBJ2-6; D perhaps matches TRBD2 (6 bases). The material sequenced was peripheral blood, taken 28 days after the second AZD1222 dose. The CDR3 region has the DNA TGTGCCAGCAGCGGAGGGACCGAGTCTGGGGCCAACGTCCTGACTTTC. Protein product: CASSGGTESGANVLTF. Full variable domain (rest looked up from reference TRBV7-2 and TRBJ2-6): GAGVSQSPSNKVTEKGKDVELRCDPISGHTALYWYRQSLGQGLEFLIYFQGNSAPDKSGLPSDRFSAERTGGSVSTLTIQRTQQEDSAVYLCASSGGTESGANVLTFGAGSRLTVL.